This T cell receptor (beta chain) emerged from a study of PD-1 blockade in classical Hodgkin lymphoma. General observations from the study: According to reports, newly diagnosed patients had lower baseline TCR diversity than healthy donors, and relapsed/refractory patients had lower baseline TCR diversity still. Later analyses included only patients treated at least 1 year post-ASCT. What drove the repertoire differences, possibly disease activity or prior therapy, has not been defined. Similar baseline diversity was found in complete responders and newly diagnosed patients.

As to this clone: Its antigen is unknown.

Relapse after autologous stem cell transplantation occurred in every patient, and brentuximab vedotin exposure varied. The V and J ends lost 2 bases and 9 bases, in that order; junction bases with no gene match: 13. The CDR3 totals 16 residues. Germline V gene sequence: CDR1 MDHEN, CDR2 SYDVKM. TCRdb keeps only in-frame clones here, not all; method: immunoSEQ multiplex PCR. This sample has about 100,000 clones, with roughly 88% found just once. The source material was peripheral blood mononuclear cells (PBMCs), sampled at baseline. V and J are TRBV28 and TRBJ1-5; 7 bases agree with TRBD1. This clonotype originated in a human donor with classical Hodgkin lymphoma. The CDR3 sequence is CASSLPGQIVALPQHF. As DNA, the CDR3 is TGTGCCAGCAGTTTACCGGGACAGATTGTGGCTCTGCCCCAGCATTTT. The complete variable domain, with remaining parts taken from reference TRBV28 and TRBJ1-5, reads DVKVTQSSRYLVKRTGEKVFLECVQDMDHENMFWYRQDPGLGLRLIYFSYDVKMKEKGDIPEGYSVSREKKERFSLILESASTNQTSMYLCASSLPGQIVALPQHFGDGTRLSIL.